Shown below are 5 T cell receptor beta chains from a single sample sequenced in a study of spatial heterogeneity in lung cancer. Study-level results: The number of expanded tumor alpha and beta chains correlated with mutation number.

These receptors lack a known antigen. Using its own MiXCR run on the 5' RACE reads, TCRdb lists one record per CDR3 protein. The sample includes around 9,800 distinct CDR3 sequences, under 10% seen only once; the top ten take around 21%. Time point meaning: sample taken at primary tumor resection. The starting material was lung tumor tissue, obtained at surgery. These TCRs come from a female donor with early-stage non-small cell lung cancer.

This clonotype was detected ten times or more. In a library made to pick up alpha chains, this beta chain is a stray read with a size that means little. The rearrangement uses TRBV29-1 and TRBJ1-2; D ambiguous. The CDR3 has 12 residues. Trimming removed 1 base from V and 3 bases from J, with 6 bases in between. The germline V gene has CDR1 SQVTM and CDR2 ANQGSEA. The CDR3: CSVEGWDYGYTF. The CDR3 DNA sequence: TGCAGCGTTGAAGGATGGGACTATGGCTACACCTTC.

Comment on this clonotype: This beta chain appears as a stray read in a library generated for alpha chains; its size is not informative. The chain carries TRBV2 and TRBJ2-7; tentatively, D is TRBD1 (5 bases). Germline V gene data show CDR1 as SNHLY and CDR2 as FYNNEI. The V gene lost 6 bases and the J gene lost 6 bases, with 12 bases spanning the gap. The CDR3 is 12 residues long. Here the CDR3 reads CASSLDRPEQYF. The CDR3 region has the DNA TGTGCCAGCAGCCTAGACAGACCCGAGCAGTACTTC.

Comment on this clonotype: This beta chain was picked up by a library intended for alpha chains and is off target, so its count carries little meaning. The V gene is TRBV19, the J gene TRBJ1-2; D gene ambiguous. Looked up from germline, CDR1 is LNHDA and CDR2 is SQIVND (reference sequence). This CDR3 contains 14 residues. The V end was cut by 5 bases, the J end by 2 bases, with 12 bases between. CDR3 loop: CASSPLARNYGYTF. CDR3 in DNA: TGTGCCAGTAGTCCTTTGGCTCGAAACTATGGCTACACCTTC.

By share, this clonotype ranks as medium-sized (0.01 to 0.1%). Within a library made for alpha chains, this beta chain is off target, and its count is uninformative. This chain connects TRBV5-1 to TRBJ1-1, with D hard to call. The length of the CDR3 is 13 residues. The germline V and J ends were trimmed by 4 bases and 11 bases, with 18 bases remaining between them. Per the germline V gene, CDR1 is SGHRS and CDR2 is YFSETQ. Here the CDR3 DNA reads TGCGCCAGCAGCCACGAGGGAGGCCCCATGGCTTTCTTT. The encoded protein is CASSHEGGPMAFF.

This clonotype occurred many times. For a library built for alpha chains, this beta chain is a stray read; little rests on its size. The J gene is TRBJ2-3, the V gene TRBV4-3; D tentatively fits TRBD1 or TRBD2 (5 bases each). Germline CDR1 reads LGHNA; CDR2 reads YSLEER. V dropped 4 bases and J dropped 1 base, with 6 bases sitting between them. This CDR3 is 13 amino acids long. The CDR3 sequence is CASSRGGTDTQYF. In nucleotides, the CDR3 is TGCGCCAGCAGCCGAGGGGGCACAGATACGCAGTATTTT.